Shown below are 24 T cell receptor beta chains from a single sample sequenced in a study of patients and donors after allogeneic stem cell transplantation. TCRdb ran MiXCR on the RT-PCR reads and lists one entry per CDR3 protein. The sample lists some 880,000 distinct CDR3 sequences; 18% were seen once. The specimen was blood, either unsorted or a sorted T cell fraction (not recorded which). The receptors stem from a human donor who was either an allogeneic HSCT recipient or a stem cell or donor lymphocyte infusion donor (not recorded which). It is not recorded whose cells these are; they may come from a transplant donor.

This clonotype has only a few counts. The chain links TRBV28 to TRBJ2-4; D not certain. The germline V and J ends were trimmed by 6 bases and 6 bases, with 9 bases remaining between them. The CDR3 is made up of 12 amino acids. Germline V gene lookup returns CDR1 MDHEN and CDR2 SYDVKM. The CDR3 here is CASSYAGNIQYF. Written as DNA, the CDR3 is TGTGCCAGCAGCTACGCTGGAAACATTCAGTACTTC.

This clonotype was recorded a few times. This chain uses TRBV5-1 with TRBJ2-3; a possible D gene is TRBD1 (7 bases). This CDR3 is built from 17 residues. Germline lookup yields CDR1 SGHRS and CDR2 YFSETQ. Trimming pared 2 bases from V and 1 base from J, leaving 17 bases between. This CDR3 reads CASSFPTGEVGTDTQYF. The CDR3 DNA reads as TGCGCCAGCAGCTTCCCTACAGGGGAGGTGGGCACAGATACGCAGTATTTT.

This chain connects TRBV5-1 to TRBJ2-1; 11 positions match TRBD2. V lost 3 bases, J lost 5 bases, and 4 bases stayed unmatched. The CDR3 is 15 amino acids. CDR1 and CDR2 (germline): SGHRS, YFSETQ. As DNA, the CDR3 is TGCGCCAGCAGCTCCTTAGCGGGAGGGAACAATGAGCAGTTCTTC. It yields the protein CASSSLAGGNNEQFF.

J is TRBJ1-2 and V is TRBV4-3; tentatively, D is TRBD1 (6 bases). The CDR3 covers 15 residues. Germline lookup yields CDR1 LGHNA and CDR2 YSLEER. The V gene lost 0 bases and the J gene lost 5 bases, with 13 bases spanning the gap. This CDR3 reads CASSQEGGGGYGYTF. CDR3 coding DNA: TGCGCCAGCAGCCAAGAAGGGGGAGGGGGTTATGGCTACACCTTC.

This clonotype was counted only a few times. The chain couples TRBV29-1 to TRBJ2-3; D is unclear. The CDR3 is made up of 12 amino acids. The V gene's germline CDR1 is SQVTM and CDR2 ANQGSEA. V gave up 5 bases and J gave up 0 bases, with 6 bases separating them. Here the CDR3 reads CSVLESTDTQYF. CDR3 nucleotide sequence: TGCAGCGTTCTAGAGAGCACAGATACGCAGTATTTT.

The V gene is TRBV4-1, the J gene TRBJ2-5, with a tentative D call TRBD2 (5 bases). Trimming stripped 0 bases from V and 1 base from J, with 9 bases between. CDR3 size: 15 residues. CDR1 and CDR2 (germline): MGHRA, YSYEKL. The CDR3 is CASSQDLTSQETQYF. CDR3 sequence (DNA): TGCGCCAGCAGCCAAGATCTTACTAGCCAAGAGACCCAGTACTTC.

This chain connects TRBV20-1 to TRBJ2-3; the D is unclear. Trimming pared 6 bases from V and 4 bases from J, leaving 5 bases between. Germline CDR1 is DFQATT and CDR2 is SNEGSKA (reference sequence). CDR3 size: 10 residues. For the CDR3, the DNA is TGCAGTGCAGAGGCAGATACGCAGTATTTT. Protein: CSAEADTQYF.

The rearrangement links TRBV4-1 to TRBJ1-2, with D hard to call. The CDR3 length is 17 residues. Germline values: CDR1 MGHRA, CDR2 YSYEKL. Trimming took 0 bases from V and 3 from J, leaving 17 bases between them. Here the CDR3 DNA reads TGCGCCAGCAGCCAAGATGAGGACGGGAACTTCCACTATGGCTACACCTTC. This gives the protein CASSQDEDGNFHYGYTF.

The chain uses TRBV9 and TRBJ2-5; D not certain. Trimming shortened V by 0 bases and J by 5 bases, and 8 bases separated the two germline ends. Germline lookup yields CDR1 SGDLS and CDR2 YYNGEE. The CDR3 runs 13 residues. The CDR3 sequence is CASSVGLAETQYF. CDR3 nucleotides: TGTGCCAGCAGCGTAGGATTGGCCGAGACCCAGTACTTC.

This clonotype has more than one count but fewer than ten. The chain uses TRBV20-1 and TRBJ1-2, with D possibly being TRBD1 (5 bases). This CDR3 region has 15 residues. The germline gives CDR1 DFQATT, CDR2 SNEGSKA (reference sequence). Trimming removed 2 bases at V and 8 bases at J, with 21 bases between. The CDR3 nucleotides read TGCAGTGCTAGACACAACAGCTCAGGGCGTGGGGGCTACACCTTC. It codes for CSARHNSSGRGGYTF.

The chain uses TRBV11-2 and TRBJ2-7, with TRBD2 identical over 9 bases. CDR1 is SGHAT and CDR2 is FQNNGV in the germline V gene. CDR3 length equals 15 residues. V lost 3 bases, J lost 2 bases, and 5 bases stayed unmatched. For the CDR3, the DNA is TGTGCCAGCAGCTTTCGTGCGGGAGGGCCCTACGAGCAGTACTTC. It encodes CASSFRAGGPYEQYF.

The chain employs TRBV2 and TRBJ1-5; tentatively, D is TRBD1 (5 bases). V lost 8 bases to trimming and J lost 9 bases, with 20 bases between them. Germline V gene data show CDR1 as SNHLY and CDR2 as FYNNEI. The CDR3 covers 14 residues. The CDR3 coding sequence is TGTGCCAGCCGTGTAGACTGGCGAAGGGGGCCCCAGCATTTT. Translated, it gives CASRVDWRRGPQHF.

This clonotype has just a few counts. The CDR3 here is CASRSGSHAKGTQYF. The DNA for the CDR3 is TGTGCCAGCAGATCCGGGTCCCACGCAAAAGGGACCCAGTACTTC. V and J are TRBV12-3 or TRBV12-4 and TRBJ2-5; D is unclear. Between the trimmed V and J ends, which lost 6 bases and 7 bases, there was a span of 21 bases. The CDR3 contains 15 residues.

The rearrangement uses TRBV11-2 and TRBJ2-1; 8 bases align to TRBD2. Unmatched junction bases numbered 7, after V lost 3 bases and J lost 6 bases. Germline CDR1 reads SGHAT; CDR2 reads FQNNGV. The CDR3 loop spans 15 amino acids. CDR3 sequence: CASSFLGLGGNEQFF. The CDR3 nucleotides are TGTGCCAGCAGCTTCTTGGGACTAGGGGGCAATGAGCAGTTCTTC.

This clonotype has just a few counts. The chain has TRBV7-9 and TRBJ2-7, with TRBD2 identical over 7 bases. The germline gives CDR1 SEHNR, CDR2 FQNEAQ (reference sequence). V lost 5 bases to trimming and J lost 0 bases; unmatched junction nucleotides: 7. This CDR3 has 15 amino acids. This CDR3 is CASSRTSDYSYEQYF. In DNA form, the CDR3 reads TGTGCCAGCAGCCGTACTAGCGACTACTCCTACGAGCAGTACTTC.

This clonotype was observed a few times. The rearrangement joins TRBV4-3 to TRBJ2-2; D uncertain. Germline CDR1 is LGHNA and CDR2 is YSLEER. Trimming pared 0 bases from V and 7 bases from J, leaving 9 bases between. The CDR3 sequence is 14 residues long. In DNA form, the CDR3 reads TGCGCCAGCAGCCAAGATAGGAAGGACGGGGAGCTGTTTTTT. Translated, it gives CASSQDRKDGELFF.

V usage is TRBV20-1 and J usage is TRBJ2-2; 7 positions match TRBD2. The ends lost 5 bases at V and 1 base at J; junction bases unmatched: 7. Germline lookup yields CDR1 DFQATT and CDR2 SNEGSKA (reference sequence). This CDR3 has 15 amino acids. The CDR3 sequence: CSALSERGNTGELFF. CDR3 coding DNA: TGCAGTGCTCTAAGCGAGCGGGGGAACACCGGGGAGCTGTTTTTT.

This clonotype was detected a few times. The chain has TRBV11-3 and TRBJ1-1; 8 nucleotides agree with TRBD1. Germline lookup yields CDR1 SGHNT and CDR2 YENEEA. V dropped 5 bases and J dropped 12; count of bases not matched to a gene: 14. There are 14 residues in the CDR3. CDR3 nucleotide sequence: TGTGCCAGCAGCCGGGACAGGAAGCAGGTATATACTTTCTTT. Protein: CASSRDRKQVYTFF. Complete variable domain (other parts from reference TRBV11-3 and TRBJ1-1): EAGVVQSPRYKIIEKKQPVAFWCNPISGHNTLYWYLQNLGQGPELLIRYENEEAVDDSQLPKDRFSAERLKGVDSTLKIQPAELGDSAVYLCASSRDRKQVYTFFGQGTRLTVV.

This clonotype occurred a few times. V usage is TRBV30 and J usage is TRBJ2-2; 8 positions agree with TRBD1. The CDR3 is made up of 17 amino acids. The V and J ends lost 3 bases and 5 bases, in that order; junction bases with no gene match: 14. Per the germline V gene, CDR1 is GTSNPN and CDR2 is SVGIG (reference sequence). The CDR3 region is CAWRHSLRQGATGELFF. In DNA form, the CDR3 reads TGTGCCTGGAGACACTCCTTGAGGCAGGGGGCAACCGGGGAGCTGTTTTTT.

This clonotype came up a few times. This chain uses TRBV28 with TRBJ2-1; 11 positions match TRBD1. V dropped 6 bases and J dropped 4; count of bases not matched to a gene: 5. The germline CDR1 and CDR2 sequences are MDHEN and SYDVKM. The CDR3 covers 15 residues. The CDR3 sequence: CASRQGQGAYNEQFF. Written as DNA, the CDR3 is TGTGCCAGCAGACAAGGACAGGGGGCTTACAATGAGCAGTTCTTC.

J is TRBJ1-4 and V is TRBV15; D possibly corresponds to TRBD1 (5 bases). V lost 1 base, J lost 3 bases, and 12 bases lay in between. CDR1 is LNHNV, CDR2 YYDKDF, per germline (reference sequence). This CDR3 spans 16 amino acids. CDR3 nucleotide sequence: TGTGCCACCAGCAGAGCCTCCTGGGGGGCTAATGAAAAACTGTTTTTT. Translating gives CATSRASWGANEKLFF.

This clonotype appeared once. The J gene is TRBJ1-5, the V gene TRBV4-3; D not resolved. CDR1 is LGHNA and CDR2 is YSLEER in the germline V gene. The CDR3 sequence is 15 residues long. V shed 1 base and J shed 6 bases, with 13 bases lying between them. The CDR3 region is CASSQGYPSGQPQHF. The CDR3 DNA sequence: TGCGCCAGCAGCCAAGGTTACCCATCAGGTCAGCCCCAGCATTTT.

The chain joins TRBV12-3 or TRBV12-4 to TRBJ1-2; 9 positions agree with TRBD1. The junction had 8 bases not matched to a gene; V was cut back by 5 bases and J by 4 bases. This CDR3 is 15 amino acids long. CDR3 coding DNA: TGTGCCAGCAGTCCAAGGGACAGGGTTGCCTATGGCTACACCTTC. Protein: CASSPRDRVAYGYTF.

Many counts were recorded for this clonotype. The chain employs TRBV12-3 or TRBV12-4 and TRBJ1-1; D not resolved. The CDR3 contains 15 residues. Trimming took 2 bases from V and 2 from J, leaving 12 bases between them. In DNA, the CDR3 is TGTGCCAGCAGTTTAAGCGGGCGGGGAAACACTGAAGCTTTCTTT. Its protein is CASSLSGRGNTEAFF.